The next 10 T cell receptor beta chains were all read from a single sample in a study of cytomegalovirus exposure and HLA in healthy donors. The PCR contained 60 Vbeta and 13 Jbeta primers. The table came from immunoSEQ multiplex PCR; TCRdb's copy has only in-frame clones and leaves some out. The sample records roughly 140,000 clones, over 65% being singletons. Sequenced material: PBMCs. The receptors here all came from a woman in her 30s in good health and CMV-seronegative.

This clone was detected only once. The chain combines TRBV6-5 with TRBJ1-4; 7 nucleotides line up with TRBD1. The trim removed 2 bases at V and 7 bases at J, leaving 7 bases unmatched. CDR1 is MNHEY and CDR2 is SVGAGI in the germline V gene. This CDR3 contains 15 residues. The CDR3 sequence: CASSYVGQAGEKLFF. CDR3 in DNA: TGTGCCAGCAGTTACGTCGGACAGGCGGGTGAAAAACTGTTTTTT.

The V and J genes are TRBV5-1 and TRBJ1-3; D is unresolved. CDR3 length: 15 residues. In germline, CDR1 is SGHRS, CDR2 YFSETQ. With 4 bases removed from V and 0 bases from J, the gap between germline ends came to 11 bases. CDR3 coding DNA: TGCGCCAGCAGCCCCCCGACTGCCTCTGGAAACACCATATATTTT. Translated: CASSPPTASGNTIYF.

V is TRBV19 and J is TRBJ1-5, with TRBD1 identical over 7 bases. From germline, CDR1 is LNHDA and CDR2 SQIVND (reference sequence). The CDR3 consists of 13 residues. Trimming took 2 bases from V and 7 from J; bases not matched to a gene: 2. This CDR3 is CASSIQQGQPQHF. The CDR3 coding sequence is TGTGCCAGTAGTATACAACAGGGGCAGCCCCAGCATTTT.

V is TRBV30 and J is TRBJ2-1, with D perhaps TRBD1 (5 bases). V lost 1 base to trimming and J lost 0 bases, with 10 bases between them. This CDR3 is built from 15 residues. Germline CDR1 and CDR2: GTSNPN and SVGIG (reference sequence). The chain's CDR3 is CAWSGGGYSYNEQFF. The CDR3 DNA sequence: TGTGCCTGGAGTGGGGGCGGATACTCCTACAATGAGCAGTTCTTC.

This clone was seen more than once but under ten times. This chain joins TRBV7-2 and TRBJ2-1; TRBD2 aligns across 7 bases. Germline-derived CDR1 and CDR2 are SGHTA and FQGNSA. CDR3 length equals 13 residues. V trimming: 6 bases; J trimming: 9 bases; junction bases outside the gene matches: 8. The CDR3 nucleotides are TGTGCCAGCAGGACCGGACTAGTTGTTGAGCAGTTCTTC. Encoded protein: CASRTGLVVEQFF. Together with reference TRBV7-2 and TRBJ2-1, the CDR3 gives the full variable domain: GAGVSQSPSNKVTEKGKDVELRCDPISGHTALYWYRQSLGQGLEFLIYFQGNSAPDKSGLPSDRFSAERTGGSVSTLTIQRTQQEDSAVYLCASRTGLVVEQFFGPGTRLTVL.

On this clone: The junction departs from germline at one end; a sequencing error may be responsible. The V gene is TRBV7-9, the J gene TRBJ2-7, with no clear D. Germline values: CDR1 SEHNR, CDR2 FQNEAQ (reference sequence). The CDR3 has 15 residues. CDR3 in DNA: TGTGTCAGCAGCCGAGCGCCCCGTGGAAACCACGAGCAGTACTTC. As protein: CVSSRAPRGNHEQYF.

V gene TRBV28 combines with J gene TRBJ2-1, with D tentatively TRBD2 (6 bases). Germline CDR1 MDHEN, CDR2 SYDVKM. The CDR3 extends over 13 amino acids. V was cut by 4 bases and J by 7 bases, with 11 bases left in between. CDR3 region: CASSSGVGNEQFF. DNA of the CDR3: TGTGCCAGCAGTTCGGGGGTCGGAAATGAGCAGTTCTTC. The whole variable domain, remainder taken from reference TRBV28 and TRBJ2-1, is DVKVTQSSRYLVKRTGEKVFLECVQDMDHENMFWYRQDPGLGLRLIYFSYDVKMKEKGDIPEGYSVSREKKERFSLILESASTNQTSMYLCASSSGVGNEQFFGPGTRLTVL.

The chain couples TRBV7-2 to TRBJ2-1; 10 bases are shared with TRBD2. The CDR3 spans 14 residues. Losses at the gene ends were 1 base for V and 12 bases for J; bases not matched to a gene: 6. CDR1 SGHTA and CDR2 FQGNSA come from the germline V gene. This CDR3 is CASSLEISGRGQFF. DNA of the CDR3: TGTGCCAGCAGCTTAGAAATAAGCGGGAGGGGGCAGTTCTTC.

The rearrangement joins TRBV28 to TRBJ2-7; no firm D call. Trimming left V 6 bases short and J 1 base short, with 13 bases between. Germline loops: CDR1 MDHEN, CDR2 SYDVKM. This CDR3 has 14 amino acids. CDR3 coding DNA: TGTGCCAGCAGGCTTGCGAGGTTGTCCTACGAGCAGTACTTC. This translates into CASRLARLSYEQYF.

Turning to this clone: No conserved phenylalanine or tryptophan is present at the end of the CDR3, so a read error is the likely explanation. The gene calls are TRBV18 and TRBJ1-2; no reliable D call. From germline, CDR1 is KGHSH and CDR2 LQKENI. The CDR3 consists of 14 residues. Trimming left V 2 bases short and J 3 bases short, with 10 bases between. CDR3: CASSPAPSDYGYTL. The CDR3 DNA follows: TGTGCCAGCTCACCAGCGCCGAGCGACTATGGCTACACCCTC.